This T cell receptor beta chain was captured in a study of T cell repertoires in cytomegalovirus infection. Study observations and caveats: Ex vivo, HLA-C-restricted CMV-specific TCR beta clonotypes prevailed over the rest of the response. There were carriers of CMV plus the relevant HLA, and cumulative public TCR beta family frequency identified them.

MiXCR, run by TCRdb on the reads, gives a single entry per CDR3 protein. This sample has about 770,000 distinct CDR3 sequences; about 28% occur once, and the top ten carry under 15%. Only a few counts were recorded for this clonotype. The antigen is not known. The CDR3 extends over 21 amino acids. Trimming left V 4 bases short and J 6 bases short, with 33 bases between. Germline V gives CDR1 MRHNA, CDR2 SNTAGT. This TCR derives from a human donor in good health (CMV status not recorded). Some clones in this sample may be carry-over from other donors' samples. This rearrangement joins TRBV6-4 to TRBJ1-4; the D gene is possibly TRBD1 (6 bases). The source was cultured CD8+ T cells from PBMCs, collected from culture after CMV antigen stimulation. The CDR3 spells CASSAPTYREGVIRVDEKLFF. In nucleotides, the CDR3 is TGTGCCAGCAGTGCCCCAACCTACAGGGAGGGGGTAATAAGGGTTGATGAAAAACTGTTTTTT.